A selection of T cell receptor beta chains follows, all from one sample in a study of T cell changes during pregnancy in multiple sclerosis. Repertoires were generated with immunoSEQ multiplex PCR, while TCRdb's copy carries only in-frame clones and drops some. Found here are around 88,000 clones, roughly 92% of them singletons; the top ten hold roughly 2.5%. The specimen comprised peripheral blood, sampled in the first trimester of pregnancy. Receptor source: a female donor with multiple sclerosis, enrolled in a pregnancy study. Both conserved end residues are part of each CDR3. A D gene is named only where the DNA matches it firmly. The size field is filled for only some rows; it gives once, few, many or a size class.

d_call cdr3_length j_call v_call clone_size cdr3_aa cdr3_nt
. 13 TRBJ2-5 TRBV7-6 . CASSLAQKETQYF TGTGCCAGCAGCTTAGCGCAGAAAGAGACCCAGTACTTC
. 16 TRBJ2-7 TRBV23-1 . CASSQGGWFTAYEQYF TGCGCCAGCAGTCAAGGCGGCTGGTTTACGGCCTACGAGCAGTACTTC
TRBD1 13 TRBJ1-2 TRBV4-3 . CASSPGTGPGYTF TGCGCCAGCAGCCCTGGGACAGGGCCTGGCTACACCTTC
TRBD2 18 TRBJ2-5 TRBV13 . CASSLFLAGGVFQETQYF TGTGCCAGCAGCTTATTTCTAGCGGGGGGGGTCTTCCAAGAGACCCAGTACTTC
TRBD1 15 TRBJ2-3 TRBV4-1 . CASSQLQGQGDTQYF TGCGCCAGCAGCCAACTACAGGGGCAAGGGGATACGCAGTATTTT
TRBD1 16 TRBJ1-4 TRBV19 . CARHFGTEGNNEKLFF TGTGCCAGGCACTTCGGGACAGAAGGGAATAATGAAAAACTGTTTTTT
TRBD1 16 TRBJ2-3 TRBV7-6 . CASSLSGQGITDTQYF TGTGCCAGCAGCTTATCAGGACAGGGGATCACAGATACGCAGTATTTT
TRBD2 16 TRBJ2-5 TRBV15 once CATSSKRGSPKETQYF TGTGCCACCAGCAGCAAGCGGGGAAGTCCGAAAGAGACCCAGTACTTC
. 15 TRBJ2-2 TRBV21-1 . CASSKGAEWSGELFF TGTGCCAGCAGCAAGGGAGCCGAATGGTCCGGGGAGCTGTTTTTT
TRBD1 16 TRBJ1-4 TRBV27 . CASSWNAGTGVEKLFF TGTGCCAGCAGTTGGAACGCCGGGACAGGGGTTGAAAAACTGTTTTTT
TRBD1 16 TRBJ2-7 TRBV7-9 once CASSQPRGTGGHEQYF TGTGCCAGCAGCCAACCCCGAGGGACAGGGGGCCACGAGCAGTACTTC
. 16 TRBJ1-5 TRBV5-5 . CASSLGEGLGNQPQHF TGTGCCAGCAGCTTGGGGGAGGGATTAGGAAATCAGCCCCAGCATTTT
. 13 TRBJ1-2 TRBV7-9 once CASSRDTSIGYTF TGTGCCAGCAGCAGGGACACGTCTATTGGCTACACCTTC
. 17 TRBJ2-1 TRBV6-1 . CASSDLTGTGGYNEQFF TGTGCCAGCAGTGACCTAACCGGGACTGGGGGCTACAATGAGCAGTTCTTC
. 14 TRBJ1-1 TRBV6-5 . CASRGHQRGTEAFF TGTGCCAGCAGGGGACACCAAAGGGGGACTGAAGCTTTCTTT
. 16 TRBJ2-3 TRBV5-4 once CASSFPQQGIPDTQYF TGTGCCAGCAGCTTTCCTCAACAGGGCATTCCAGATACGCAGTATTTT
. 13 TRBJ1-1 TRBV25-1 few CASRSSKNTEAFF TGTGCCAGCAGGAGCTCTAAAAACACTGAAGCTTTCTTT
TRBD2 15 TRBJ2-7 TRBV4-2 once CASSQEGTSGYEQYF TGTGCCAGCAGCCAAGAGGGGACTAGCGGCTACGAGCAGTACTTC
TRBD1 16 TRBJ1-1 TRBV19 . CASSSLRGQGNTEAFF TGTGCCAGTAGCTCCTTGAGGGGACAGGGGAACACTGAAGCTTTCTTT
TRBD2 15 TRBJ2-1 TRBV5-4 . CASSLGGRGYNEQFF TGTGCCAGCAGCTTGGGCGGGAGGGGATACAATGAGCAGTTCTTC
. 13 TRBJ2-3 TRBV5-1 . CASRLGTTDTQYF TGCGCCAGCAGATTAGGGACAACAGATACGCAGTATTTT
TRBD1 19 TRBJ2-1 TRBV2 . CASSLPPWAVGQGLNEQFF TGTGCCAGCAGTCTCCCGCCCTGGGCGGTGGGACAGGGCCTCAATGAGCAGTTCTTC
. 15 TRBJ1-1 TRBV2 once CASSDPDTPNTEAFF TGTGCCAGCAGTGACCCCGACACCCCGAACACTGAAGCTTTCTTT
. 13 TRBJ2-7 TRBV18 . CASSIAFASEQYF TGTGCCAGCTCAATTGCCTTTGCTAGCGAGCAGTACTTC
. 16 TRBJ2-5 TRBV15 . CATSRDRAAGQETQYF TGTGCCACCAGCAGAGATAGGGCCGCGGGTCAAGAGACCCAGTACTTC
. 13 TRBJ1-2 TRBV27 . CASSLSGSYGYTF TGTGCCAGCAGTTTATCGGGCAGCTATGGCTACACCTTC
TRBD2 18 TRBJ2-2 TRBV4-2 . CASSQGSSGTAGTGELFF TGTGCCAGCAGCCAAGGGTCTAGCGGGACCGCGGGCACCGGGGAGCTGTTTTTT
. 16 TRBJ1-5 TRBV6-5 . CASSSQAGVGNQPQHF TGTGCCAGCAGTTCTCAGGCAGGGGTTGGCAATCAGCCCCAGCATTTT
. 17 TRBJ2-2 TRBV4-3 . CASSQGVGIANTGELFF TGCGCCAGCAGCCAAGGGGTCGGGATAGCGAACACCGGGGAGCTGTTTTTT
. 13 TRBJ1-2 TRBV18 . CASSPTGEYGYTF TGTGCCAGCTCACCGACGGGGGAGTATGGCTACACCTTC
TRBD2 13 TRBJ2-5 TRBV5-6 . CASSSRLAETQYF TGTGCCAGCAGCTCCCGACTAGCAGAGACCCAGTACTTC
. 13 TRBJ1-5 TRBV30 . CAWSVQGNEPQHF TGTGCCTGGAGTGTACAGGGAAATGAACCCCAGCATTTT
. 13 TRBJ2-3 TRBV19 . CASSMAPGDTQYF TGTGCCAGTAGTATGGCCCCGGGAGATACGCAGTATTTT